Listed below are T cell receptor beta chains from one sample, sequenced in a study of vaccination and CD4 T cells after COVID-19. For these receptors, no antigen is known. TCRdb ran MiXCR on the PCR reads and lists one entry per CDR3 protein. This sample has about 27,000 distinct CDR3 sequences; roughly 60% occur once, and the top ten carry about a sixth. The sequenced sample was CD4+ T cells from blood, cultured in vitro, obtained after SARS-CoV-2 vaccination. The receptor set was obtained from a human donor who received a COVID-19 vaccine. Both conserved end residues are part of each CDR3. A D gene is named only where the DNA matches it firmly. Size is omitted from some rows. Given values are once, few, many or a class for expanded clones.

clone_size: few
d_call: TRBD1
j_call: TRBJ1-3
v_call: TRBV10-3
cdr3_aa: CAISEQGAYGNTIYF
cdr3_nt: TGTGCCATCAGTGAACAGGGGGCTTATGGAAACACCATATATTTT

clone_size: NA
d_call: NA
j_call: TRBJ2-1
v_call: TRBV2
cdr3_aa: CASSGTHTGKDEQFF
cdr3_nt: TGTGCCAGCAGTGGTACACATACAGGGAAAGATGAGCAGTTCTTC

clone_size: NA
d_call: NA
j_call: TRBJ1-1
v_call: TRBV28
cdr3_aa: CASSLWYRGDTEAFF
cdr3_nt: TGTGCCAGCAGTTTATGGTACAGAGGGGACACTGAAGCTTTCTTT

clone_size: NA
d_call: TRBD2
j_call: TRBJ2-3
v_call: TRBV5-4
cdr3_aa: CASRRRGPRGGTDTQYF
cdr3_nt: TGTGCCAGCAGGCGCCGAGGCCCGCGGGGGGGCACAGATACGCAGTATTTT

clone_size: few
d_call: NA
j_call: TRBJ1-2
v_call: TRBV15
cdr3_aa: CATSRDRVDRNSYGYTF
cdr3_nt: TGTGCCACCAGCAGAGATCGGGTAGACAGGAACTCCTATGGCTACACCTTC

clone_size: NA
d_call: NA
j_call: TRBJ1-2
v_call: TRBV6-1
cdr3_aa: CASSGRGPQGGYTF
cdr3_nt: TGTGCCAGCAGTGGGCGGGGACCTCAAGGAGGCTACACCTTC

clone_size: few
d_call: NA
j_call: TRBJ1-1
v_call: TRBV19
cdr3_aa: CASSMTSALPEAFF
cdr3_nt: TGTGCCAGTAGTATGACGAGTGCCCTGCCTGAAGCTTTCTTT

clone_size: NA
d_call: NA
j_call: TRBJ2-3
v_call: TRBV2
cdr3_aa: CASSRLAGSGTDTQYF
cdr3_nt: TGTGCCAGCAGTCGGCTGGCAGGGTCAGGGACAGATACGCAGTATTTT

clone_size: NA
d_call: TRBD2
j_call: TRBJ2-7
v_call: TRBV20-1
cdr3_aa: CSARGLAVDEQYF
cdr3_nt: TGCAGTGCCAGGGGACTAGCGGTCGACGAGCAGTACTTC

clone_size: NA
d_call: TRBD1
j_call: TRBJ1-5
v_call: TRBV6-1
cdr3_aa: CASSEGTGAIQPQHF
cdr3_nt: TGTGCCAGCAGTGAAGGGACAGGGGCAATTCAGCCCCAGCATTTT

clone_size: NA
d_call: NA
j_call: TRBJ2-3
v_call: TRBV19
cdr3_aa: CARLDRRGGSNTDTQYF
cdr3_nt: TGTGCCAGATTAGACCGGAGGGGGGGGTCCAACACAGATACGCAGTATTTT

clone_size: few
d_call: NA
j_call: TRBJ1-2
v_call: TRBV20-1
cdr3_aa: CSARVHPGRNYGYTF
cdr3_nt: TGCAGTGCTAGAGTCCATCCAGGGAGGAACTATGGCTACACCTTC

clone_size: NA
d_call: NA
j_call: TRBJ2-3
v_call: TRBV20-1
cdr3_aa: CSARDPSSPDTQYF
cdr3_nt: TGCAGTGCTAGAGACCCTAGCAGTCCAGATACGCAGTATTTT

clone_size: few
d_call: NA
j_call: TRBJ1-3
v_call: TRBV12-3/TRBV12-4
cdr3_aa: CASKYSGNTIYF
cdr3_nt: TGTGCCAGCAAGTACTCTGGAAACACCATATATTTT

clone_size: NA
d_call: NA
j_call: TRBJ1-2
v_call: TRBV7-9
cdr3_aa: CASSFDTYGYTF
cdr3_nt: TGTGCCAGCAGCTTTGACACCTATGGCTACACCTTC

clone_size: NA
d_call: TRBD1
j_call: TRBJ2-4
v_call: TRBV27
cdr3_aa: CASGAGQGTIQYF
cdr3_nt: TGTGCCAGCGGAGCGGGACAGGGGACCATTCAGTACTTC

clone_size: few
d_call: NA
j_call: TRBJ1-6
v_call: TRBV15
cdr3_aa: CATSRGGYNSPLHF
cdr3_nt: TGTGCCACCAGCAGAGGGGGCTATAATTCACCCCTCCACTTT

clone_size: NA
d_call: NA
j_call: TRBJ1-1
v_call: TRBV7-8
cdr3_aa: CASSEAVNTEAFF
cdr3_nt: TGTGCCAGCAGCGAGGCAGTGAACACTGAAGCTTTCTTT

clone_size: few
d_call: NA
j_call: TRBJ1-5
v_call: TRBV6-1
cdr3_aa: CASSPRGEHQPQHF
cdr3_nt: TGTGCCAGCAGTCCCCGTGGGGAGCATCAGCCCCAGCATTTT

clone_size: NA
d_call: NA
j_call: TRBJ1-1
v_call: TRBV30
cdr3_aa: CAWTLNTEAFF
cdr3_nt: TGTGCCTGGACATTGAACACTGAAGCTTTCTTT

clone_size: NA
d_call: NA
j_call: TRBJ2-3
v_call: TRBV5-6
cdr3_aa: CASSWDSRDTQYF
cdr3_nt: TGTGCCAGCAGCTGGGACTCTAGGGATACGCAGTATTTT

clone_size: NA
d_call: TRBD1
j_call: TRBJ1-2
v_call: TRBV2
cdr3_aa: CASSKKGQGGGGYTF
cdr3_nt: TGTGCCAGCAGTAAAAAGGGACAGGGTGGCGGTGGCTACACCTTC

clone_size: NA
d_call: NA
j_call: TRBJ1-3
v_call: TRBV25-1
cdr3_aa: CASSRTRGNTIYF
cdr3_nt: TGTGCCAGCAGCCGTACTCGGGGAAACACCATATATTTT

clone_size: NA
d_call: TRBD1
j_call: TRBJ1-4
v_call: TRBV4-2
cdr3_aa: CASSQGQGNEKLFF
cdr3_nt: TGTGCCAGCAGCCAGGGACAGGGGAACGAAAAACTGTTTTTT

clone_size: NA
d_call: TRBD1
j_call: TRBJ1-2
v_call: TRBV18
cdr3_aa: CASSWDSNYGYTF
cdr3_nt: TGTGCCAGCTCATGGGACAGCAACTATGGCTACACCTTC

clone_size: NA
d_call: TRBD1
j_call: TRBJ2-3
v_call: TRBV5-1
cdr3_aa: CASSRRPIGGVETGTQYF
cdr3_nt: TGCGCCAGCAGCCGCCGACCTATAGGGGGCGTAGAGACAGGTACGCAGTATTTT

clone_size: NA
d_call: NA
j_call: TRBJ1-1
v_call: TRBV19
cdr3_aa: CASSLAEALNTEAFF
cdr3_nt: TGTGCCAGTAGTCTGGCAGAGGCCCTGAACACTGAAGCTTTCTTT

clone_size: NA
d_call: TRBD1
j_call: TRBJ2-1
v_call: TRBV12-3/TRBV12-4
cdr3_aa: CASSTQGAFGNEQFF
cdr3_nt: TGTGCCAGCAGTACCCAGGGGGCCTTCGGCAATGAGCAGTTCTTC

clone_size: few
d_call: NA
j_call: TRBJ1-2
v_call: TRBV2
cdr3_aa: CASSETEGVLNYGYTF
cdr3_nt: TGTGCCAGCAGTGAAACGGAGGGGGTCCTCAACTATGGCTACACCTTC

clone_size: few
d_call: NA
j_call: TRBJ2-3
v_call: TRBV30
cdr3_aa: CAWSLGDTQYF
cdr3_nt: TGTGCCTGGAGTCTCGGAGATACGCAGTATTTT

clone_size: NA
d_call: TRBD1
j_call: TRBJ1-5
v_call: TRBV30
cdr3_aa: CAWSVLQGNQPQHF
cdr3_nt: TGTGCCTGGAGTGTGCTACAGGGGAATCAGCCCCAGCATTTT

clone_size: few
d_call: NA
j_call: TRBJ1-1
v_call: TRBV7-3
cdr3_aa: CASSSTGGSTEAFF
cdr3_nt: TGTGCCAGCAGCTCGACGGGAGGGTCGACTGAAGCTTTCTTT

clone_size: NA
d_call: TRBD1
j_call: TRBJ1-1
v_call: TRBV5-1
cdr3_aa: CASRTRTGRNTEAFF
cdr3_nt: TGCGCCAGCCGAACCAGGACAGGGAGGAACACTGAAGCTTTCTTT

clone_size: few
d_call: NA
j_call: TRBJ1-2
v_call: TRBV20-1
cdr3_aa: CSAIASGSGYTF
cdr3_nt: TGCAGTGCTATAGCCTCAGGGTCCGGCTACACCTTC

clone_size: NA
d_call: NA
j_call: TRBJ2-7
v_call: TRBV6-1
cdr3_aa: CASSEPVLSEQYF
cdr3_nt: TGTGCCAGCAGTGAACCCGTTCTAAGCGAGCAGTACTTC

clone_size: NA
d_call: TRBD1
j_call: TRBJ1-3
v_call: TRBV6-1
cdr3_aa: CASGRDSSGNTIYF
cdr3_nt: TGTGCCAGCGGAAGGGACAGCTCTGGAAACACCATATATTTT

clone_size: once
d_call: TRBD2
j_call: TRBJ2-1
v_call: TRBV5-4
cdr3_aa: CASSLESYTSGSYNEQFF
cdr3_nt: TGTGCCAGCAGCTTGGAAAGCTATACTAGCGGATCCTACAATGAGCAGTTCTTC

clone_size: NA
d_call: NA
j_call: TRBJ2-2
v_call: TRBV20-1
cdr3_aa: CSAPFDANTGELFF
cdr3_nt: TGCAGTGCCCCTTTTGACGCGAACACCGGGGAGCTGTTTTTT

clone_size: NA
d_call: NA
j_call: TRBJ1-2
v_call: TRBV5-1
cdr3_aa: CASSSHYGYTF
cdr3_nt: TGCGCCAGCAGCTCCCACTATGGCTACACCTTC

clone_size: NA
d_call: NA
j_call: TRBJ1-2
v_call: TRBV7-9
cdr3_aa: CASSLGWGTHTSYGYTF
cdr3_nt: TGTGCCAGCAGCTTAGGGTGGGGGACCCATACTTCCTATGGCTACACCTTC

clone_size: NA
d_call: NA
j_call: TRBJ2-1
v_call: TRBV27
cdr3_aa: CASSFRGRTYNEQFF
cdr3_nt: TGTGCCAGCAGTTTCAGGGGTAGGACCTACAATGAGCAGTTCTTC

clone_size: NA
d_call: NA
j_call: TRBJ2-2
v_call: TRBV12-3/TRBV12-4
cdr3_aa: CASSNVGAQELFF
cdr3_nt: TGTGCCAGCAGCAATGTGGGGGCACAAGAGCTGTTTTTT

clone_size: NA
d_call: NA
j_call: TRBJ1-6
v_call: TRBV30
cdr3_aa: CAWKERGSYNSPLHF
cdr3_nt: TGTGCCTGGAAGGAGCGGGGCTCCTATAATTCACCCCTCCACTTT

clone_size: few
d_call: TRBD2
j_call: TRBJ2-3
v_call: TRBV10-2
cdr3_aa: CASRHRAGGLTDTQYF
cdr3_nt: TGCGCCAGCAGACACCGGGCGGGGGGCCTCACAGATACGCAGTATTTT